This T cell receptor beta chain came from a study of graft-versus-host responses after intestinal transplantation. Study in general: Once they had received anti-thymocyte globulin induction, all recipients took tacrolimus and steroids for two to three years.

Germline V gene lookup returns CDR1 SGHTA and CDR2 FQGTGA. V was trimmed by 2 bases and J by 1 base, leaving 5 bases between them. The CDR3 spans 13 residues. Note on this clone: Antigen unknown.

Measured with immunoSEQ multiplex PCR; TCRdb has only the in-frame clones, and not every one. The sample includes about 110,000 clones, 80% to 90% of them seen just once. The sequence was collected from a human donor who was the organ donor for an intestinal transplant. The source was unstimulated CD4+ T cells sorted from spleen or lymph node cells, collected before transplant. V gene TRBV7-3 combines with J gene TRBJ1-1; D not certain. The CDR3 DNA reads TGTGCCAGCAGCTTAGCTGAGAACACTGAAGCTTTCTTT. Translating gives CASSLAENTEAFF.